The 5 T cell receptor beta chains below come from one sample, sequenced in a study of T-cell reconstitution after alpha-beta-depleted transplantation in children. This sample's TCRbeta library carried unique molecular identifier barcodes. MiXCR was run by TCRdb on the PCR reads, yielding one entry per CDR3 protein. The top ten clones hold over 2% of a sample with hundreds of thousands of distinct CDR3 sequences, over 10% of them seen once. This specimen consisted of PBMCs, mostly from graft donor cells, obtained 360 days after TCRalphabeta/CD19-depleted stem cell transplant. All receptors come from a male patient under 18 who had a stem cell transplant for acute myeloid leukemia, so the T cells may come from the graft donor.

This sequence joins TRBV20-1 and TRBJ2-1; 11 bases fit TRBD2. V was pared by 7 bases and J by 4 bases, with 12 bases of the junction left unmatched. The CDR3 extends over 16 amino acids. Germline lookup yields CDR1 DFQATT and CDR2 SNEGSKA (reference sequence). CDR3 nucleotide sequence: TGCAGTGTTTTAGGGAAGGGGACTAGCGGTTACAATGAGCAGTTCTTC. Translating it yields CSVLGKGTSGYNEQFF.

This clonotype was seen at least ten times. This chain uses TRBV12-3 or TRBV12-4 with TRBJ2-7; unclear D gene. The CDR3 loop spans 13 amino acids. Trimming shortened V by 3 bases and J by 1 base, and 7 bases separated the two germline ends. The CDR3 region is CASSFSTSYEQYF. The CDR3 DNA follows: TGTGCCAGCAGTTTCAGCACATCCTACGAGCAGTACTTC.

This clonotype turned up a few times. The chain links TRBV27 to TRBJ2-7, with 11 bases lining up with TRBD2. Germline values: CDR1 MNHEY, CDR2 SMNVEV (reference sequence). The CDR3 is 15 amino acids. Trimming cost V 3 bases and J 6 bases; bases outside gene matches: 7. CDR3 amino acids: CASSLTIAGGREQYF. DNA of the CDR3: TGTGCCAGCAGTTTGACCATAGCGGGAGGGCGCGAGCAGTACTTC.

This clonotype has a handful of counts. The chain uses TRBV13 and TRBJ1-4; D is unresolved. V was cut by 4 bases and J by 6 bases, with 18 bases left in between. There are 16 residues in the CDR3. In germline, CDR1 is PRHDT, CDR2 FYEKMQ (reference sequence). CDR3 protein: CASSSFNLQRDEKLFF. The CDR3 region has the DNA TGTGCCAGCAGCTCTTTCAATTTACAACGCGATGAAAAACTGTTTTTT.

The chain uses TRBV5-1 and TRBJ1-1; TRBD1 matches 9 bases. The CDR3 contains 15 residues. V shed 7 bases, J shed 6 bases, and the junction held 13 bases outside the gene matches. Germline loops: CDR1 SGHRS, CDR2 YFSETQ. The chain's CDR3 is CASGAKGQGSSEAFF. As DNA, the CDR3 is TGCGCCAGCGGGGCGAAGGGACAGGGTAGTTCTGAAGCTTTCTTT.